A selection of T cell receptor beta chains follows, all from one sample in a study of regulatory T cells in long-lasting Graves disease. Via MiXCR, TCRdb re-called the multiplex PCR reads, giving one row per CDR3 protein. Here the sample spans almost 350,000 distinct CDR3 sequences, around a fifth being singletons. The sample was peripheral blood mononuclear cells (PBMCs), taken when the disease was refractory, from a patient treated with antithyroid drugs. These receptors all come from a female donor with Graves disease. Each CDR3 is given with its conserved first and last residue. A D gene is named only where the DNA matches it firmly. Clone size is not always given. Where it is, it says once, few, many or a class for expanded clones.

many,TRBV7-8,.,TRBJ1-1,CASSQGIRNTEAFF,TGTGCCAGCAGTCAGGGTATCCGGAACACTGAAGCTTTCTTT
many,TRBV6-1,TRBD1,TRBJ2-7,CASNPRTGGEQYF,TGTGCCAGCAACCCCAGGACAGGGGGCGAGCAGTACTTC
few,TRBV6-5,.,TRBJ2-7,CASSFRNTRGSYEQYF,TGTGCCAGCAGTTTCCGTAACACGAGGGGCTCCTACGAGCAGTACTTC
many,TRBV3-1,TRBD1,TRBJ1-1,CASSQNRGSEAFF,TGTGCCAGCAGCCAAAACAGGGGGTCTGAAGCTTTCTTT
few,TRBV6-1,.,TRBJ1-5,CASRQKAHQPQHF,TGTGCCAGCAGACAGAAGGCGCATCAGCCCCAGCATTTT
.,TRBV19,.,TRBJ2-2,CASTAGRYTGELFF,TGTGCCAGTACCGCGGGCAGGTACACCGGGGAGCTGTTTTTT
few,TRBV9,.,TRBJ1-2,CASSAYRASNYGYTF,TGTGCCAGCAGCGCCTACAGGGCATCCAACTATGGCTACACCTTC
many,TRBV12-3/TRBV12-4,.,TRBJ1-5,CASSAGTNQPQHF,TGTGCCAGCAGTGCCGGGACGAATCAGCCCCAGCATTTT
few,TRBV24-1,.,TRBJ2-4,CATSGYSPAKNIQYF,TGTGCCACCAGTGGGTATTCTCCAGCCAAAAACATTCAGTACTTC
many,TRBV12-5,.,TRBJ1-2,CASGFFRRSNYGYTF,TGTGCTAGTGGTTTTTTTCGGCGATCGAACTATGGCTACACCTTC
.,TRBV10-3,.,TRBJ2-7,CATTLTGTNEQYF,TGTGCCACGACTCTAACTGGGACCAACGAGCAGTACTTC
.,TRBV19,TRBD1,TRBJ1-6,CASSIESGTGGAPLHF,TGTGCCAGTAGTATAGAATCCGGGACAGGGGGCGCACCCCTCCACTTT
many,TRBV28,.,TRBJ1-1,CASSLVSSTEAFF,TGTGCCAGCAGTTTGGTGAGTAGCACTGAAGCTTTCTTT
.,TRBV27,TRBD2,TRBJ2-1,CASSLSRSLAGYNEQFF,TGTGCCAGCAGTTTATCCCGGTCACTAGCGGGATACAATGAGCAGTTCTTC
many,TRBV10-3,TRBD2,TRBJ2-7,CAIRGTSGRTYEQYF,TGTGCCATCAGAGGGACTAGCGGGAGAACCTACGAGCAGTACTTC
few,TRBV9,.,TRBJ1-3,CASSVRAGNTIYF,TGTGCCAGCAGCGTACGGGCTGGAAACACCATATATTTT
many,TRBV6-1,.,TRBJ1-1,CASRPPRQKFTEAFF,TGTGCCAGCAGACCTCCCAGACAGAAGTTCACTGAAGCTTTCTTT
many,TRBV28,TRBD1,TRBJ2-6,CASSPTGLISGANVLTF,TGTGCCAGCAGTCCGACAGGGCTCATCTCTGGGGCCAACGTCCTGACTTTC
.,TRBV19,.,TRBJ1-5,CASSRAVNSNQPQHF,TGTGCCAGTAGTAGGGCAGTTAATAGCAATCAGCCCCAGCATTTT
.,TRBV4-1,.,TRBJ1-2,CASSQEDRRNYGYTF,TGCGCCAGCAGCCAAGAGGACAGACGCAACTATGGCTACACCTTC
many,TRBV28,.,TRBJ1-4,CASSSPWQGGEKLFF,TGTGCCAGCAGTTCGCCTTGGCAGGGAGGTGAAAAACTGTTTTTT
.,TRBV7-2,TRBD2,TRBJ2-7,CASSLGLAGVLSSYEQYF,TGTGCCAGCAGCTTAGGACTAGCGGGGGTCCTAAGCTCCTACGAGCAGTACTTC
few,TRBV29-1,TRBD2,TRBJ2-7,CSVVPSGSYEQYF,TGCAGCGTTGTCCCGAGCGGGAGTTACGAGCAGTACTTC
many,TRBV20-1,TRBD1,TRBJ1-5,CSAQTGGDQPQHF,TGCAGTGCCCAGACAGGGGGCGATCAGCCCCAGCATTTT
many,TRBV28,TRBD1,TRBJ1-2,CTSRGDSTTYGYTF,TGTACCAGCAGGGGGGACAGCACTACCTATGGCTACACCTTC
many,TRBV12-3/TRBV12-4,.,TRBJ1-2,CASSLIVGVGYTF,TGTGCCAGCAGTTTAATCGTGGGGGTCGGCTACACCTTC
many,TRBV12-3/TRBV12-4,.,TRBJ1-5,CASSLGGTAHF,TGTGCCAGCAGTTTGGGTGGGACCGCTCATTTT
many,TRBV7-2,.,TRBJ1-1,CASSFKAGGLEAFF,TGTGCCAGCAGCTTCAAGGCGGGGGGCCTTGAAGCTTTCTTT
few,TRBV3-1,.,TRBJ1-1,CASSNKVGHTEAFF,TGTGCCAGCAGCAATAAGGTAGGGCACACTGAAGCTTTCTTT
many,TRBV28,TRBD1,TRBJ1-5,CASTPSRDRGRQPQHF,TGTGCCAGCACTCCGTCCCGGGACAGGGGGCGGCAGCCCCAGCATTTT
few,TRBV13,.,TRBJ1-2,CASSPPGVGYGYTF,TGTGCCAGCAGCCCCCCTGGGGTGGGCTATGGCTACACCTTC
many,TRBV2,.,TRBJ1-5,CASSEDRNQPQHF,TGTGCCAGCAGTGAAGACCGGAATCAGCCCCAGCATTTT
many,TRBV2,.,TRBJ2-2,CASSEPGELFF,TGTGCCAGCAGTGAACCCGGGGAGCTGTTTTTT
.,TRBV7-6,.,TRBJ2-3,CASSQDRRGGGKGGAKDTQYF,TGTGCCAGCAGCCAAGATAGGAGAGGTGGAGGGAAAGGGGGGGCAAAAGATACGCAGTATTTT
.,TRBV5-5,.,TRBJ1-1,CASSLFSSGGTEAFF,TGTGCCAGCAGCTTATTCTCCAGTGGGGGCACTGAAGCTTTCTTT
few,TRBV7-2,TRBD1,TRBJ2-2,CASSSQGAVGELFF,TGTGCCAGCAGCTCCCAGGGGGCCGTCGGGGAGCTGTTTTTT
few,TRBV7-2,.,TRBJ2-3,CASSTPPITDTQYF,TGTGCCAGCAGCACTCCCCCCATCACAGATACGCAGTATTTT
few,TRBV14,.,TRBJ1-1,CASSRTPSNTEAFF,TGTGCCAGCAGCCGGACCCCCTCAAACACTGAAGCTTTCTTT
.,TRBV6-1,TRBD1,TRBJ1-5,CASSPRDRRNQPQHF,TGTGCCAGCAGTCCCCGGGACAGACGCAATCAGCCCCAGCATTTT
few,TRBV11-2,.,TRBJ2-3,CASSLGVRTDTQYF,TGTGCCAGCAGCTTAGGTGTGAGGACAGATACGCAGTATTTT
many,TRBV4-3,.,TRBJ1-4,CASSQGDEKLFF,TGCGCCAGCAGCCAAGGGGATGAAAAACTGTTTTTT
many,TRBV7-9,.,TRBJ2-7,CASSGVVGPPLSYEQYF,TGTGCCAGCAGCGGGGTCGTAGGGCCTCCCCTCTCCTACGAGCAGTACTTC
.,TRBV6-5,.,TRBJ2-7,CASSYSTYSYEQYF,TGTGCCAGCAGTTACTCTACATACTCCTACGAGCAGTACTTC
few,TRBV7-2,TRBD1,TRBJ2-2,CASSIDRAGGELFF,TGTGCCAGCAGCATAGACAGGGCGGGCGGGGAGCTGTTTTTT
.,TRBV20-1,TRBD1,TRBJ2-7,CSAPGTGAALGDEQYF,TGCAGTGCTCCCGGGACAGGGGCCGCCTTGGGCGACGAGCAGTACTTC